Given below is one T cell receptor (beta chain) in context. The antigen remains undetermined. With the read ending 3 residues before the CDR3 end, the germline J gene is used to fill in that end. From germline, CDR1 is LNHDA and CDR2 SQIVND (reference sequence). The CDR3 has 17 amino acids. This specimen belongs to a study of T cells in women clearing cervical HPV infection. Using immunoSEQ multiplex PCR, the repertoire was profiled, and TCRdb retains in-frame clones only, with some absent. The sample has about 26,000 clones; the top ten hold about 3.9%. Study conclusions and caveats: Timing of associations relative to infection is unclear; T-cell subsets were not isolated. A classifier using richness and V gene abundances reached an AUC of more than 0.8.

Cervical HPV DNA detected by MY09/MY11 PCR, typed by dot-blot. The source is a woman between 18 and 69 years old with a cervical HPV16 infection that either progressed to CIN3+ or cleared (not recorded which). V usage is TRBV19 and J usage is TRBJ2-2, with TRBD1 identical over 9 bases. Sequenced input: blood buffy coat. The sequenced CDR3 bases are TGTGCCAGTAGTACAAGACAGGGGGAATCTGGGGCCAACGTG. It translates to CASSTRQGESGANV. Given in full, the CDR3 is CASSTRQGESGANVLFF.